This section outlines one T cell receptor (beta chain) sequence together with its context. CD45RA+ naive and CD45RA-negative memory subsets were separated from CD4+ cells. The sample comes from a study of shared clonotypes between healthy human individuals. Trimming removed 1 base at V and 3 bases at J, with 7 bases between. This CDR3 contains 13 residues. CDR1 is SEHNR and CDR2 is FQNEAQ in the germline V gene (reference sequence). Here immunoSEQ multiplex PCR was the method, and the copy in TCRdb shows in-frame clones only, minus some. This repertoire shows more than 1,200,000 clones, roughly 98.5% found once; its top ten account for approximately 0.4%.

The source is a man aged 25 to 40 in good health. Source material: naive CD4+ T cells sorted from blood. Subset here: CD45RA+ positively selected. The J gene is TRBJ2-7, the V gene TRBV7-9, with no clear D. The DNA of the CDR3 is TGTGCCAGCAGCTTAGTCCCAGGCTACGAGCAGTACTTC. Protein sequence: CASSLVPGYEQYF.